The 22 T cell receptor beta chains listed next were all sequenced from one sample in a study of blood T cell repertoires in COVID-19 (dated by TCRdb to 2018 to 2021). The library was obtained by the immunoSEQ multiplex PCR assay. The source is immuneACCESS, and TCRdb retained only in-frame sequences with V and J called. Part of the clones is not carried over; for the studies checked, unresolved V genes explain less than half of this, and the remainder is unexplained. The sample table contains about 160,000 clones; only one count was recorded for about three quarters of them. 8.1% of the sample comes from the top ten. The sequenced sample consisted of peripheral blood. Every receptor here comes from a man in his fifties or sixties with acute or convalescent COVID-19.

This clone was recorded once. The chain has TRBV30 and TRBJ1-3; D is perhaps TRBD1 (6 bases). The CDR3 is 16 amino acids. CDR1 GTSNPN and CDR2 SVGIG come from the germline V gene (reference sequence). Trimming removed 4 bases at V and 0 bases at J, with 16 bases between. CDR3 in DNA: TGTGCCTGGAAGGGGCAGGGGATTCTCTCTGGAAACACCATATATTTT. It codes for CAWKGQGILSGNTIYF. Supplemented by reference TRBV30 and TRBJ1-3, the full variable domain reads SQTIHQWPATLVQPVGSPLSLECTVEGTSNPNLYWYRQAAGRGLQLLFYSVGIGQISSEVPQNLSASRPQDRQFILSSKKLLLSDSGFYLCAWKGQGILSGNTIYFGEGSWLTVV.

This clone was counted between two and nine times. The rearrangement uses TRBV3-1 (or the pseudogene TRBV3-2) and TRBJ2-7, with D tentatively TRBD2 (6 bases). V lost 4 bases and J lost 7, with 14 bases in between. This CDR3 region has 13 residues. CDR1 and CDR2 from the germline V gene are LGHDT and YNNKEL (reference sequence). The CDR3 region has the DNA TGTGCCAGCAGCCTCGTCAGGGCGGGGGAGCAGTACTTC. This sequence encodes CASSLVRAGEQYF.

A word on this clone: A junction boundary mismatches the germline segment, possibly from a read error. CDR3 coding DNA: TGTGCCAGTGGAGAAGGGGGGGGGCGGTCAGCCCCAGCCTACTTT. Encoded protein: CASGEGGGRSAPAYF. The V gene is TRBV19, the J gene TRBJ1-5; D possibly corresponds to TRBD1 (6 bases). Germline V CDR1 and CDR2: LNHDA, SQIVND (reference sequence). The CDR3 is made up of 15 amino acids.

V and J are TRBV13 and TRBJ1-2, with 9 nucleotides matching TRBD1. The V segment lost 3 bases and the J segment 7 bases; nucleotides outside the gene matches: 9. The CDR3 consists of 15 residues. CDR1 and CDR2 (germline): PRHDT, FYEKMQ (reference sequence). The CDR3 DNA reads TGTGCCAGCAGCTTTAGACAGGGGGGGAAGATTGGCTACACCTTC. Encoded protein: CASSFRQGGKIGYTF.

This chain uses TRBV19 with TRBJ1-5, with a weak D call TRBD1 (5 bases). The CDR3 contains 15 residues. CDR1 LNHDA and CDR2 SQIVND come from the germline V gene (reference sequence). V was trimmed by 4 bases and J by 2 bases, leaving 12 bases between them. Here the CDR3 reads CASSNGGRGNQPQHF. The CDR3 DNA sequence: TGTGCCAGTAGTAACGGGGGTCGGGGCAATCAGCCCCAGCATTTT.

In DNA, the CDR3 is TGTGCCTGGAGTCCGACAGGGGATGGCTACACCTTC. The encoded protein is CAWSPTGDGYTF. The chain has TRBV30 and TRBJ1-2; 8 nucleotides agree with TRBD1. Germline CDR1 is GTSNPN and CDR2 is SVGIG (reference sequence). The J segment lost 6 bases and the V segment lost 2 bases, leaving 2 bases of the junction unmatched. The CDR3 length is 12 residues.

The chain recombines TRBV6-5 with TRBJ2-1; D gene unclear. The CDR3 loop spans 13 amino acids. Germline loops: CDR1 MNHEY, CDR2 SVGAGI. Trimming left V 6 bases short and J 10 bases short, with 16 bases between. The CDR3 reads CASSDLQSSEQFF. The CDR3 nucleotides are TGTGCCAGCAGCGACCTACAGAGCTCCGAGCAGTTCTTC.

This chain joins TRBV11-2 and TRBJ2-7; D unclear. CDR1 is SGHAT, CDR2 FQNNGV, per germline. V was shortened by 3 bases and J by 0 bases, with 6 bases between the two germline ends. This CDR3 comprises 13 residues. CDR3 DNA: TGTGCCAGCAGCTTCTCGTACTCCTACGAGCAGTACTTC. This codes for CASSFSYSYEQYF.

V gene TRBV7-2 combines with J gene TRBJ2-5; TRBD1 is a possible D gene (6 bases). The ends were cut back, 5 bases at V and 4 bases at J, with 17 bases in the middle. Germline CDR1 is SGHTA and CDR2 is FQGNSA. This CDR3 is 15 amino acids long. The CDR3 sequence is CASSPHAGVGETQYF. CDR3 nucleotide sequence: TGTGCCAGCAGCCCTCATGCAGGGGTGGGAGAGACCCAGTACTTC.

This chain uses TRBV4-1 with TRBJ2-1; tentatively, D is TRBD2 (5 bases). The CDR3 is 20 amino acids. Germline CDR1 and CDR2: MGHRA and YSYEKL. Between the trimmed V and J ends, which lost 3 bases and 3 bases, there was a span of 27 bases. The CDR3 sequence: CASSQYMPAVGGLIYNEQFF. The CDR3 coding sequence is TGCGCCAGCAGCCAGTATATGCCCGCCGTTGGCGGGCTAATCTACAATGAGCAGTTCTTC.

There are a few counts of this clone. The chain is built from TRBV6-5 and TRBJ1-1; D is perhaps TRBD1 (5 bases). Germline lookup yields CDR1 MNHEY and CDR2 SVGAGI. V was shortened by 2 bases and J by 1 base, with 8 bases between the two germline ends. The CDR3 has 14 residues. The CDR3: CASSYQGGNTEAFF. The CDR3 nucleotides read TGTGCCAGCAGTTACCAGGGAGGGAACACTGAAGCTTTCTTT.

This clone was detected only once. The chain uses TRBV9 and TRBJ2-1; tentative D call: TRBD1 (5 bases). CDR1 and CDR2 (germline): SGDLS, YYNGEE. This CDR3 comprises 16 residues. The V end was cut by 0 bases, the J end by 0 bases, with 10 bases between. CDR3 sequence (DNA): TGTGCCAGCAGCGTAGCGCAGGGAAGCTCCTACAATGAGCAGTTCTTC. This gives the protein CASSVAQGSSYNEQFF.

The chain joins TRBV19 to TRBJ1-4, with TRBD1 as a possible D gene (6 bases). Per the germline V gene, CDR1 is LNHDA and CDR2 is SQIVND (reference sequence). The germline V and J ends were trimmed by 7 bases and 4 bases, with 10 bases remaining between them. This CDR3 is 13 amino acids long. The CDR3 sequence is CASISQGNEKLFF. CDR3 DNA: TGTGCCAGTATTTCACAGGGTAATGAAAAACTGTTTTTT.

V and J are TRBV2 and TRBJ2-2; 10 bases align to TRBD1. Germline assignment: CDR1 SNHLY and CDR2 FYNNEI. J lost 1 base, V lost 6 bases, and 5 bases had no gene match. This CDR3 has 16 residues. This CDR3 is CASRHRDRGNTGELFF. DNA of the CDR3: TGTGCCAGCAGGCACCGGGACAGGGGGAACACCGGGGAGCTGTTTTTT.

This rearrangement joins TRBV12-5 to TRBJ1-2; 9 bases are a match to TRBD1. Germline lookup yields CDR1 LGHNT and CDR2 FRNRAP. Unmatched junction bases numbered 11, after V lost 2 bases and J lost 7 bases. The CDR3 extends over 16 amino acids. The CDR3 spells CASGLRTGGLLLGYTF. DNA for the CDR3: TGTGCTAGTGGTTTGAGAACAGGGGGCCTCCTACTTGGCTACACCTTC.

The J gene is TRBJ1-4, the V gene TRBV29-1, with TRBD1 identical over 7 bases. V lost 7 bases and J lost 4; bases outside the gene matches: 6. Germline-derived CDR1 and CDR2 are SQVTM and ANQGSEA. This CDR3 has 13 amino acids. CDR3 bases: TGCAGCGCCTCAGGGGGTGGTAATGAAAAACTGTTTTTT. Translated: CSASGGGNEKLFF.

The rearrangement uses TRBV7-2 and TRBJ2-5; possible D gene TRBD1, 5 bases. V gave up 5 bases and J gave up 4 bases, with 8 bases separating them. In germline, CDR1 is SGHTA, CDR2 FQGNSA. The CDR3 sequence is 12 residues long. CDR3 sequence (DNA): TGTGCCAGCAGCAGGGGCAGAGAGACCCAGTACTTC. Protein product: CASSRGRETQYF.

V usage is TRBV29-1 and J usage is TRBJ1-1; D may be TRBD1 (6 bases). Trimming cost V 5 bases and J 7 bases, with 11 bases left between them. CDR1 is SQVTM, CDR2 ANQGSEA, per germline. This CDR3 comprises 11 residues. The CDR3 spells CSVYDRFEAFF. CDR3 DNA sequence: TGCAGCGTTTACGACAGGTTTGAAGCTTTCTTT.

The chain employs TRBV6-5 and TRBJ1-4; 8 nucleotides line up with TRBD1. The CDR3 consists of 14 residues. Trimming at V came to 6 bases and at J to 8 bases, leaving 8 bases not matched to a gene. Germline V gene lookup returns CDR1 MNHEY and CDR2 SVGAGI. The CDR3, as DNA: TGTGCCAGCAGGCCCAGGGGGCTGGGGGAAAAACTGTTTTTT. Translated: CASRPRGLGEKLFF.

The chain uses TRBV6-6 and TRBJ1-6, with D perhaps matching TRBD1 (5 bases). Germline CDR1 and CDR2: MNHNY and SVGAGI (reference sequence). CDR3 length equals 14 residues. V was shortened by 6 bases and J by 9 bases, with 15 bases between the two germline ends. The CDR3, as DNA: TGTGCCAGCAGCCTGACGGGCCAGGGTTCACCCCTCCACTTT. Protein product: CASSLTGQGSPLHF.

This clone was counted a single time. The V gene is TRBV2, the J gene TRBJ1-2; D ambiguous. The CDR3 covers 11 residues. Germline lookup yields CDR1 SNHLY and CDR2 FYNNEI. Trimming took 6 bases from V and 5 from J, leaving 7 bases between them. DNA of the CDR3: TGTGCCAGCAGGGCGGATTATGGCTACACCTTC. Its translation: CASRADYGYTF. Full variable domain (missing parts from reference TRBV2 and TRBJ1-2): EPEVTQTPSHQVTQMGQEVILRCVPISNHLYFYWYRQILGQKVEFLVSFYNNEISEKSEIFDDQFSVERPDGSNFTLKIRSTKLEDSAMYFCASRADYGYTFGSGTRLTVV.

The V call is TRBV4-1, the J call TRBJ2-7, with D maybe TRBD1 (5 bases). The V and J ends lost 1 base and 4 bases respectively, with 17 bases between them. CDR1 is MGHRA and CDR2 is YSYEKL in the germline V gene. CDR3 length equals 16 residues. The CDR3 DNA follows: TGCGCCAGCAGCCAAGCTTATAGGGGCGAAAGATACGAGCAGTACTTC. Its translation: CASSQAYRGERYEQYF.